The 14 T cell receptor beta chains below all came from one sample that was sequenced in a study of blood T cells in healthy people across ages (dated by TCRdb to the mid-2010s). Libraries were constructed by 5' RACE. The sequencer was an Illumina HiSeq 2500. A second PCR of roughly 7 to 12 cycles was run with a J-beta primer mix and a sample-barcoded 5' primer. The public reads were quality trimmed at Q25 with fastp and then assembled into clones with MiXCR by TCRdb, keeping productive beta chains. Under each unique CDR3 protein, matching rows form one entry showing the most common genes and DNA. Counted in this sample were under 750,000 distinct CDR3 sequences; under 55% of them appeared once. The top ten clones comprise just under 25% of the sample. The sequenced material came from blood. These receptors were taken from an elderly man in good health.

The rearrangement links TRBV7-2 to TRBJ1-2; TRBD1 matches at 8 bases. This CDR3 region has 15 residues. V lost 4 bases and J lost 4; bases outside the gene matches: 8. Germline V gene lookup returns CDR1 SGHTA and CDR2 FQGNSA. CDR3 region: CASSSTGGGGYGYTF. The DNA of the CDR3 is TGTGCCAGCAGCTCTACAGGGGGTGGGGGCTATGGCTACACCTTC.

This sequence joins TRBV4-3 and TRBJ2-1; 7 bases match TRBD2. Germline V gene sequence: CDR1 LGHNA, CDR2 YSLEER. The CDR3 runs 16 residues. V lost 4 bases and J lost 5; bases outside the gene matches: 11. The DNA of the CDR3 is TGCGCCAGCAGCCGAGGTCCCCTAGCGGCCGACAATGAGCAGTTCTTC. Amino acid sequence: CASSRGPLAADNEQFF.

This clonotype was counted once. The chain employs TRBV7-2 and TRBJ2-1, with 11 bases fitting TRBD1. V gave up 5 bases and J gave up 8 bases; unmatched junction bases: 5. This CDR3 is built from 14 residues. Germline lookup yields CDR1 SGHTA and CDR2 FQGNSA. CDR3 sequence reads: CASSRDRGIDEQFF. Written as DNA, the CDR3 is TGTGCCAGCAGCCGGGACAGGGGGATTGATGAGCAGTTCTTC. Combining the CDR3 with reference TRBV7-2 and TRBJ2-1 gives the whole variable domain GAGVSQSPSNKVTEKGKDVELRCDPISGHTALYWYRQSLGQGLEFLIYFQGNSAPDKSGLPSDRFSAERTGGSVSTLTIQRTQQEDSAVYLCASSRDRGIDEQFFGPGTRLTVL.

This clonotype was detected a few times. V usage is TRBV27 and J usage is TRBJ2-5; D uncertain. Trimming pared 2 bases from V and 4 bases from J, leaving 8 bases between. Germline CDR1 and CDR2: MNHEY and SMNVEV (reference sequence). The CDR3 consists of 13 residues. The CDR3 bases are TGTGCCAGCAGTTTAACCGGTCCAGAGACCCAGTACTTC. Translating it yields CASSLTGPETQYF.

A remark on this clonotype: This sequence may be a read error, since a much larger clone differs from it by one base. This chain links TRBV7-9 with TRBJ2-1; the match to TRBD2 covers 11 bases. CDR1 and CDR2 from the germline V gene are SEHNR and FQNEAQ (reference sequence). The CDR3 runs to 19 residues. The V and J ends lost 1 base and 0 bases, in that order; junction bases with no gene match: 8. The DNA for the CDR3 is TGTGCCAGCAGCTTAGGGGGTAGCGGGGGGGACTTCTCCTACAATGAGCAGTTCTTC. Its protein product is CASSLGGSGGDFSYNEQFF.

This clonotype has a handful of counts. The CDR3 loop is CSARDGTGGSYNEQFF. CDR3 in DNA: TGCAGTGCTAGAGATGGGACAGGGGGGTCCTACAATGAGCAGTTCTTC. This chain joins TRBV20-1 and TRBJ2-1, with TRBD1 matching 11 bases. Trimming removed 0 bases from V and 1 base from J; junction bases left unmatched: 2. In germline, CDR1 is DFQATT, CDR2 SNEGSKA (reference sequence). The CDR3 is made up of 16 amino acids.

This clonotype was observed a few times. This chain joins TRBV11-2 and TRBJ1-2, with a tentative D call TRBD1 (5 bases). CDR1 is SGHAT, CDR2 FQNNGV, per germline. CDR3 length equals 14 residues. Trimming took off 5 bases at V and 3 bases at J, with 13 bases between the two ends. Here the CDR3 reads CASSLRQRHYGYTF. The CDR3 DNA sequence: TGTGCCAGCAGCCTCAGACAGAGACACTATGGCTACACCTTC.

This clonotype was detected many times. This chain connects TRBV18 to TRBJ2-1; the D is unclear. From germline, CDR1 is KGHSH and CDR2 LQKENI. V lost 1 base and J lost 4, with 5 bases in between. This CDR3 comprises 13 residues. CDR3 nucleotide sequence: TGTGCCAGCTCACCACAATCTTACAATGAGCAGTTCTTC. It encodes CASSPQSYNEQFF.

This clonotype was picked up a small number of times. A much more abundant neighbour one base away suggests this may be a read error. This rearrangement joins TRBV12-3 or TRBV12-4 to TRBJ1-5; the D gene is possibly TRBD1 (5 bases). Trimming shortened V by 6 bases and J by 3 bases, and 9 bases separated the two germline ends. CDR3 length equals 13 residues. The CDR3 loop reads CASSQGNNQPQHF. For the CDR3, the DNA is TGTGCCAGCAGCCAGGGAAACAATCAGCCCCAGCATTTT.

This clonotype was counted between two and nine times. V is TRBV6-6 and J is TRBJ2-2; D is uncertain. V dropped 10 bases and J dropped 8 bases, with 20 bases sitting between them. The CDR3 is 14 amino acids. Germline CDR1 is MNHNY and CDR2 is SVGAGI (reference sequence). The CDR3 is CATGALWHSGELFF. Written as DNA, the CDR3 is TGTGCCACCGGCGCCCTGTGGCACAGTGGGGAGCTGTTTTTT.

CDR3 in amino acids: CASTLLSGSSYNEQFF. For the CDR3, the DNA is TGTGCCAGCACGCTCCTAAGCGGGAGTTCCTACAATGAGCAGTTCTTC. The V gene is TRBV7-9, the J gene TRBJ2-1; the match to TRBD2 covers 8 bases. Germline V gives CDR1 SEHNR, CDR2 FQNEAQ (reference sequence). Trimming took 7 bases from V and 1 from J; bases not matched to a gene: 9. The CDR3 runs to 16 residues.

This clonotype has at least ten counts. The chain carries TRBV27 and TRBJ2-7; no clear D. V was shortened by 5 bases and J by 0 bases, with 11 bases between the two germline ends. CDR1 MNHEY and CDR2 SMNVEV come from the germline V gene (reference sequence). CDR3 size: 14 residues. As DNA, the CDR3 is TGTGCCAGCAGTCCTGACTCGAACTCCTACGAGCAGTACTTC. It codes for CASSPDSNSYEQYF.

V and J are TRBV18 and TRBJ1-4; 8 bases agree with TRBD1. With 3 bases clipped from V and 7 bases from J, the junction kept 10 bases outside the gene matches. CDR1 is KGHSH and CDR2 is LQKENI in the germline V gene. CDR3 length: 16 residues. This chain's CDR3 is CASSPRTGPLGEKLFF. The DNA for the CDR3 is TGTGCCAGCTCACCGCGGACAGGGCCGTTGGGTGAAAAACTGTTTTTT.

J is TRBJ2-7 and V is TRBV20-1; the match to TRBD1 covers 11 bases. The germline gives CDR1 DFQATT, CDR2 SNEGSKA (reference sequence). This CDR3 contains 15 residues. The J segment lost 1 base and the V segment lost 1 base, leaving 3 bases of the junction unmatched. Written as DNA, the CDR3 is TGCAGTGCTAGAGGGGGGACAGGGGGTTCCTACGAGCAGTACTTC. Translating gives CSARGGTGGSYEQYF.